Here is one TCR beta chain with its context. The antigen is undetermined. The CDR3 consists of 15 residues. Unmatched junction bases numbered 2, after V lost 1 base and J lost 4 bases. CDR1 and CDR2 from the germline V gene are SGHDT and YYEEEE. The entry originates in a study of OX40 agonist ivuxolimab in advanced cancers. Sequencing used immunoSEQ multiplex PCR; TCRdb keeps in-frame clones, though not all of them. The sample lists roughly 80,000 clones; around 78% were seen once. Points from the study as a whole: Mean expanded clone counts were higher in CD8+ than CD4+ T cells. No antigen was identified for the clonally expanded peripheral T cells. Clonal expansion by week 6 occurred in CD4+ and CD8+ blood T cells (at 0.1 to 3.0 mg/kg).

Excluded were patients having autoimmune disease history or systemic immunosuppression. The source is an adult with an advanced solid tumor such as melanoma, head and neck, liver or kidney cancer. Sequenced material: CD4+ or CD8+ T cells sorted from blood, taken in a trial of the OX40 agonist ivuxolimab. The V gene is TRBV5-6, the J gene TRBJ2-5, with 12 bases lining up with TRBD2. CDR3 sequence reads: CASSLLLAGGETQYF. The CDR3 nucleotides are TGTGCCAGCAGCTTGTTACTAGCGGGGGGAGAGACCCAGTACTTC.